A single sample gave rise to the 21 T cell receptor beta chains below, sequenced in a study of blood T cell repertoires in COVID-19. Using immunoSEQ multiplex PCR, the repertoire was profiled, and TCRdb retains in-frame clones only, with some absent. The sample has 140,000 or so clones, over 60% seen once; the top ten hold around 16%. Sequenced material: peripheral blood. These receptors came from a man in his fifties with acute or convalescent COVID-19.

The chain employs TRBV20-1 and TRBJ1-2; D gene ambiguous. This CDR3 region has 14 residues. The germline V and J ends were trimmed by 3 bases and 4 bases, with 15 bases remaining between them. From germline, CDR1 is DFQATT and CDR2 SNEGSKA (reference sequence). CDR3 sequence (DNA): TGCAGTGCTAGTCGAGAGGGCGAGGGCTATGGCTACACCTTC. Translating it yields CSASREGEGYGYTF.

V gene TRBV30 combines with J gene TRBJ2-3; 8 nucleotides match TRBD2. V lost 2 bases, J lost 0 bases, and 4 bases stayed unmatched. CDR1 GTSNPN and CDR2 SVGIG come from the germline V gene (reference sequence). The CDR3 length is 15 residues. The CDR3 DNA reads TGTGCCTGGAGTTACAGCGGGGGCAGCACAGATACGCAGTATTTT. This translates into CAWSYSGGSTDTQYF.

The rearrangement joins TRBV6-1 to TRBJ2-3; no clear D. The CDR3 has 14 residues. The germline V gene has CDR1 MNHNS and CDR2 SASEGT. The V end lost 3 bases, the J end lost 2 bases, and 9 bases lay between the germline ends. CDR3 residues: CASSDYYHTDTQYF. The CDR3 DNA sequence: TGTGCCAGCAGTGATTACTACCACACAGATACGCAGTATTTT.

This clone was seen a handful of times. The chain employs TRBV14 and TRBJ2-7; a possible D gene is TRBD1 (5 bases). The CDR3 is 13 amino acids. V lost 4 bases and J lost 3, with 10 bases in between. Germline assignment: CDR1 SGHDN and CDR2 FVKESK. The DNA for the CDR3 is TGTGCCAGCAGCCGGAATAGGGGCTACGAGCAGTACTTC. Its protein is CASSRNRGYEQYF.

This rearrangement joins TRBV2 to TRBJ1-4; 7 nucleotides line up with TRBD1. The germline CDR1 and CDR2 sequences are SNHLY and FYNNEI. J lost 0 bases, V lost 3 bases, and 4 bases had no gene match. The CDR3 length is 16 residues. The CDR3 DNA follows: TGTGCCAGCAGTGAGGGGACAGACTCAACTAATGAAAAACTGTTTTTT. It yields the protein CASSEGTDSTNEKLFF.

The genes are TRBV27 and TRBJ1-6; no clear D. The germline gives CDR1 MNHEY, CDR2 SMNVEV (reference sequence). The CDR3 extends over 16 amino acids. V was cut by 3 bases and J by 4 bases, with 13 bases left in between. The CDR3 region is CASSLDSRPYNSPLHF. CDR3 bases: TGTGCCAGCAGTTTGGATAGCCGACCTTATAATTCACCCCTCCACTTT.

The V gene is TRBV24-1, the J gene TRBJ2-5, with 16 nucleotides matching TRBD2. The germline CDR1 and CDR2 sequences are KGHDR and SFDVKD. V shed 4 bases, J shed 1 base, and the junction held 14 bases outside the gene matches. The CDR3 is 21 amino acids. CDR3 DNA sequence: TGTGCCACCAGTGAACCCCCGGGACTAGCGGGGGGGTACACTCGCCAAGAGACCCAGTACTTC. Encoded protein: CATSEPPGLAGGYTRQETQYF.

The genes are TRBV19 and TRBJ1-5; D is unclear. The ends were cut back, 8 bases at V and 3 bases at J, with 11 bases in the middle. Germline-derived CDR1 and CDR2 are LNHDA and SQIVND (reference sequence). This CDR3 has 13 amino acids. In nucleotides, the CDR3 is TGTGCCAGTGGAGACTCTCACAATCAGCCCCAGCATTTT. It specifies CASGDSHNQPQHF. The full variable domain, in which reference TRBV19 and TRBJ1-5 provide the parts outside the CDR3, is DGGITQSPKYLFRKEGQNVTLSCEQNLNHDAMYWYRQDPGQGLRLIYYSQIVNDFQKGDIAEGYSVSREKKESFPLTVTSAQKNPTAFYLCASGDSHNQPQHFGDGTRLSIL.

The rearrangement links TRBV19 to TRBJ1-4; 7 bases align to TRBD1. Germline values: CDR1 LNHDA, CDR2 SQIVND (reference sequence). This CDR3 has 16 residues. V trimming: 6 bases; J trimming: 6 bases; junction bases outside the gene matches: 13. Here the CDR3 DNA reads TGTGCCAGTAGGGCCGAACAGGGGAGGCTGGATGAAAAACTGTTTTTT. As protein: CASRAEQGRLDEKLFF.

The chain combines TRBV7-8 with TRBJ1-1, with TRBD1 matching 8 bases. The CDR3 covers 14 residues. Trimming at V came to 3 bases and at J to 7 bases, leaving 7 bases not matched to a gene. Germline V gene lookup returns CDR1 SGHVS and CDR2 FQNEAQ. The CDR3 DNA follows: TGTGCCAGCAGCTTTGCGGGACAGGACAGTGAAGCTTTCTTT. The encoded protein is CASSFAGQDSEAFF.

This rearrangement joins TRBV4-1 to TRBJ1-6; D not resolved. Between the trimmed V and J ends, which lost 1 base and 10 bases, there was a span of 11 bases. Germline V gives CDR1 MGHRA, CDR2 YSYEKL. There are 14 residues in the CDR3. The CDR3 sequence is CASSQVETNSPLHF. Here the CDR3 DNA reads TGCGCCAGCAGCCAAGTGGAGACTAACTCACCCCTCCACTTT.

The table lists this clone with a few counts. The chain links TRBV27 to TRBJ1-2, with D perhaps matching TRBD1 (5 bases). The CDR3 runs 15 residues. Germline assignment: CDR1 MNHEY and CDR2 SMNVEV (reference sequence). The ends were cut back, 5 bases at V and 3 bases at J, with 16 bases in the middle. CDR3 residues: CASSAHGGLDYGYTF. The CDR3 DNA follows: TGTGCCAGCAGTGCTCACGGGGGTCTGGACTATGGCTACACCTTC.

This sequence joins TRBV18 and TRBJ2-3, with 12 bases fitting TRBD2. J lost 0 bases, V lost 5 bases, and 3 bases had no gene match. This CDR3 is 16 amino acids long. Per the germline V gene, CDR1 is KGHSH and CDR2 is LQKENI. CDR3 protein: CASSRLAGASTDTQYF. DNA for the CDR3: TGTGCCAGCTCAAGACTAGCGGGAGCTAGCACAGATACGCAGTATTTT.

The chain employs TRBV14 and TRBJ1-2; D unresolved. The CDR3 loop spans 14 amino acids. The germline gives CDR1 SGHDN, CDR2 FVKESK. V was clipped by 0 bases and J by 4 bases, with 9 bases between them. CDR3 sequence reads: CASSQEGLTYGYTF. CDR3 bases: TGTGCCAGCAGCCAAGAAGGACTGACCTATGGCTACACCTTC.

This chain links TRBV7-2 with TRBJ1-2; D is perhaps TRBD1 (6 bases). This CDR3 has 13 amino acids. Germline CDR1 is SGHTA and CDR2 is FQGNSA. Trimming shortened V by 6 bases and J by 3 bases, and 11 bases separated the two germline ends. CDR3 sequence reads: CASRGRQDYGYTF. Here the CDR3 DNA reads TGTGCCAGCAGAGGGCGACAGGACTATGGCTACACCTTC.

The CDR3 is CASSWGTVAAGELFF. In nucleotides, the CDR3 is TGTGCCAGCAGCTGGGGGACAGTTGCTGCCGGGGAGCTGTTTTTT. The rearrangement joins TRBV27 to TRBJ2-2; TRBD1 matches at 7 bases. V gave up 6 bases and J gave up 6 bases; unmatched junction bases: 10. The CDR3 covers 15 residues. The germline V gene has CDR1 MNHEY and CDR2 SMNVEV (reference sequence).

This rearrangement joins TRBV12-3 or TRBV12-4 to TRBJ2-5; possibly TRBD1 for D (6 bases). The CDR3 runs to 12 residues. Trimming stripped 4 bases from V and 5 bases from J, with 8 bases between. This chain's CDR3 is CASSWDTETQYF. The DNA for the CDR3 is TGTGCCAGCAGTTGGGACACGGAGACCCAGTACTTC.

The V and J genes are TRBV29-1 and TRBJ1-1, with 9 positions matching TRBD1. Per the germline V gene, CDR1 is SQVTM and CDR2 is ANQGSEA. The CDR3 totals 13 residues. The ends lost 6 bases at V and 6 bases at J; junction bases unmatched: 8. CDR3 residues: CSVARGQGPEAFF. As DNA, the CDR3 is TGCAGCGTCGCCCGGGGACAGGGCCCTGAAGCTTTCTTT. The full variable domain, completed using reference TRBV29-1 and TRBJ1-1, is SAVISQKPSRDICQRGTSLTIQCQVDSQVTMMFWYRQQPGQSLTLIATANQGSEATYESGFVIDKFPISRPNLTFSTLTVSNMSPEDSSIYLCSVARGQGPEAFFGQGTRLTVV.

The chain combines TRBV11-2 with TRBJ1-6; D is uncertain. This CDR3 is built from 14 residues. Deletions cut 6 bases from V and 10 bases from J, with 16 bases between. From germline, CDR1 is SGHAT and CDR2 FQNNGV. The DNA for the CDR3 is TGTGCCAGCAGACCTAGAGGGCTCTTGTCACCCCTCCACTTT. As protein: CASRPRGLLSPLHF.

This chain links TRBV11-2 with TRBJ2-1; tentative D call: TRBD2 (7 bases). The CDR3 contains 16 residues. V shed 3 bases and J shed 6 bases, with 18 bases lying between them. The germline V gene encodes CDR1 SGHAT and CDR2 FQNNGV. The CDR3 loop is CASSFYRGANVNEQFF. Here the CDR3 DNA reads TGTGCCAGCAGCTTCTATCGGGGGGCTAACGTCAATGAGCAGTTCTTC.

The chain uses TRBV24-1 and TRBJ1-2; 9 bases line up with TRBD1. V was clipped by 3 bases and J by 7 bases; unmatched bases: 14. This CDR3 region has 17 residues. Germline V gives CDR1 KGHDR, CDR2 SFDVKD. CDR3 sequence reads: CATSDATPGTGTGGYTF. The CDR3 region has the DNA TGTGCCACCAGTGATGCTACCCCCGGGACAGGGACGGGTGGCTACACCTTC.